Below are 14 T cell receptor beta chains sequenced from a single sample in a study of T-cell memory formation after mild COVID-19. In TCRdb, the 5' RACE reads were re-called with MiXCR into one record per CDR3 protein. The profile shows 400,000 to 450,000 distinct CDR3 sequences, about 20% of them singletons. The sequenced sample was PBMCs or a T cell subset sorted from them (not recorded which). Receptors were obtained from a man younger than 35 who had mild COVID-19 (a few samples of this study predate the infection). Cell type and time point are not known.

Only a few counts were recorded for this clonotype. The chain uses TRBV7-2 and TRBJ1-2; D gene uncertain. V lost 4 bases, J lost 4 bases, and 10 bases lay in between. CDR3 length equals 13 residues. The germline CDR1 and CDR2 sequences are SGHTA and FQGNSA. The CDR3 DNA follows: TGTGCCAGCAGCTACACCGCTCTCTATGGCTACACCTTC. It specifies CASSYTALYGYTF.

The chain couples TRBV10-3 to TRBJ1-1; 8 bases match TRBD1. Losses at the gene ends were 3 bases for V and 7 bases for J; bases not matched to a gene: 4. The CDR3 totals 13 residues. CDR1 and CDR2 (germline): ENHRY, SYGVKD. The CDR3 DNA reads TGTGCCATCAGTGAAGACAGGGGACTTGAAGCTTTCTTT. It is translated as CAISEDRGLEAFF.

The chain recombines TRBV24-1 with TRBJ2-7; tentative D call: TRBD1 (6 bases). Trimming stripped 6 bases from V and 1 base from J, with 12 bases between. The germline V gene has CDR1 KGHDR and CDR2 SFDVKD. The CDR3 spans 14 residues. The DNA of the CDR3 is TGTGCCACCAGTCGGACCACAGGGTCCTACGAGCAGTACGTC. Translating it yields CATSRTTGSYEQYV.

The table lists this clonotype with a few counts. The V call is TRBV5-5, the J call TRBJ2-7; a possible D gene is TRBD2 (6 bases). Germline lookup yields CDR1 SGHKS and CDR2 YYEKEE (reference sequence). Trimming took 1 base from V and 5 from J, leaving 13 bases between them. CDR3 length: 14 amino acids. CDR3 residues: CASSLWRGPHEQYF. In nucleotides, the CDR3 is TGTGCCAGCAGCTTGTGGAGGGGCCCCCACGAGCAGTACTTC.

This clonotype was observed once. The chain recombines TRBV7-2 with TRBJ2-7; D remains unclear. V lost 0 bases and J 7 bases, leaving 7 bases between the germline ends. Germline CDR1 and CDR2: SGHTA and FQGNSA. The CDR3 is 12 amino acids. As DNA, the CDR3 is TGTGCCAGCAGCTTAGCGCCTGGGGAGCAGTACTTC. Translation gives CASSLAPGEQYF.

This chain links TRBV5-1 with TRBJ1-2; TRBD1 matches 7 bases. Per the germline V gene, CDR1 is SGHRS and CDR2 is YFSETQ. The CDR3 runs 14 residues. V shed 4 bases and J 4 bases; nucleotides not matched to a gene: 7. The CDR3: CASSQGDPSYGYTF. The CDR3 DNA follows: TGCGCCAGCAGCCAGGGGGACCCGTCCTATGGCTACACCTTC.

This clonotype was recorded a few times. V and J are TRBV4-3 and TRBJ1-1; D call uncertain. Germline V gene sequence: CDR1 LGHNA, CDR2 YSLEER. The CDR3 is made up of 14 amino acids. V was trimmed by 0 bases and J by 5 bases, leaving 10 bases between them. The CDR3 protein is CASSQDGLGTEAFF. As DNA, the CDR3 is TGCGCCAGCAGCCAAGATGGGTTGGGTACTGAAGCTTTCTTT.

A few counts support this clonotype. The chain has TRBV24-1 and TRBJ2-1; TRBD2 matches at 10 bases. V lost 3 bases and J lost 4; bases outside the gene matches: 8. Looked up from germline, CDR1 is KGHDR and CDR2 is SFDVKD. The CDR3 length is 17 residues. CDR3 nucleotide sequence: TGTGCCACCAGTGATCTAAGGACTAGCGGAACGTACAATGAGCAGTTCTTC. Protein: CATSDLRTSGTYNEQFF.

The CDR3 spells CATGTLRETQYF. CDR3 DNA sequence: TGTGCCACGGGGACTCTGAGGGAGACCCAGTACTTC. This sequence joins TRBV12-3 or TRBV12-4 and TRBJ2-5, with a possible D match to TRBD2 (6 bases). V lost 10 bases and J 5 bases, leaving 14 bases between the germline ends. This CDR3 spans 12 amino acids.

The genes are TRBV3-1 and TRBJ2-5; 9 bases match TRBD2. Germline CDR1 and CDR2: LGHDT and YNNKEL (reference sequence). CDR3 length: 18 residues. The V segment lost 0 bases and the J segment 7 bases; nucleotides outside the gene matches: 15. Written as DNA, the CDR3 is TGTGCCAGCAGCCAAGATTTTGCTAGCGGGACGGCACGTGGGACCCAGTACTTC. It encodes CASSQDFASGTARGTQYF.

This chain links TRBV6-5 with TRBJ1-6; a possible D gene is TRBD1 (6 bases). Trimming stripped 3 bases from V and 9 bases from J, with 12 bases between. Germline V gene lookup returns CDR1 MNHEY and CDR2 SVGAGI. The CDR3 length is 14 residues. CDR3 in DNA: TGTGCCAGCAGTTATAACAAAGGGGGTTCACCCCTCCACTTT. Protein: CASSYNKGGSPLHF.

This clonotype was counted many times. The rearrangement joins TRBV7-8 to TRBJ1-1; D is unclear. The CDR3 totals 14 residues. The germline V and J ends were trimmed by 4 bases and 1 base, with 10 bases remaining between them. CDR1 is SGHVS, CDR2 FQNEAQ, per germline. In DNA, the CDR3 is TGTGCCAGCAGCTCGGGCCTTCGGAACACTGAAGCTTTCTTT. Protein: CASSSGLRNTEAFF.

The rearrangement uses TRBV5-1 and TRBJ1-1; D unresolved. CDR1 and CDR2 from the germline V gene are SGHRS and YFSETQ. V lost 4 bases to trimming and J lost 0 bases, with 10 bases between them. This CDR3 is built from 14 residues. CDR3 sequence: CASSPVTMNTEAFF. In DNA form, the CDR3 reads TGCGCCAGCAGCCCAGTAACTATGAACACTGAAGCTTTCTTT.

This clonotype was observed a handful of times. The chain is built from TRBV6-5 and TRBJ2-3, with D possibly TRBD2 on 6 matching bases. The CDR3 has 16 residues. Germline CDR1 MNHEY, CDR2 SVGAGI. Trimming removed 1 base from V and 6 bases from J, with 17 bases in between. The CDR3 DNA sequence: TGTGCCAGCAGTTACTTCCGCGGGGTCGCGGGGGATACGCAGTATTTT. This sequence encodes CASSYFRGVAGDTQYF.